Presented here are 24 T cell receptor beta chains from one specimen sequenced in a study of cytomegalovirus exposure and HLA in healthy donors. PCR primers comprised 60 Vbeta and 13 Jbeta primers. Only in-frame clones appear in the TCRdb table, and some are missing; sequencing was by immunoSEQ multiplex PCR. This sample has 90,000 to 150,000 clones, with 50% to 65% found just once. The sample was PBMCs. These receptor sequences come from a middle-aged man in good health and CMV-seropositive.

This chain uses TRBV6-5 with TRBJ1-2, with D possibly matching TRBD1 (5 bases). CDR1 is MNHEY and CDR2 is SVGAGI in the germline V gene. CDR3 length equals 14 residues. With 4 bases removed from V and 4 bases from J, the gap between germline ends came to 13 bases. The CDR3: CASSSRTGGYGYTF. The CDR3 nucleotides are TGTGCCAGCAGTTCCCGGACGGGGGGCTATGGCTACACCTTC.

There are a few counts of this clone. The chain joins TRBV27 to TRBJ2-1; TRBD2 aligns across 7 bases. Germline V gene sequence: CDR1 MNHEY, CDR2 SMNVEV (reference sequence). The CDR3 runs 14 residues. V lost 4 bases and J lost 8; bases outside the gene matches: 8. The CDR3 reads CASSSFREGDEQFF. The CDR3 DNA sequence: TGTGCCAGCAGTTCGTTCAGGGAGGGCGATGAGCAGTTCTTC.

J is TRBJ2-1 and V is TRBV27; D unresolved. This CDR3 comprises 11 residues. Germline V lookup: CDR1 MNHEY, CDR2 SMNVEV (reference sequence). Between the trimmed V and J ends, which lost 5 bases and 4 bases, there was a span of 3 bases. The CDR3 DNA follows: TGTGCCAGCAGTCTTTACAATGAGCAGTTCTTC. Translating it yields CASSLYNEQFF.

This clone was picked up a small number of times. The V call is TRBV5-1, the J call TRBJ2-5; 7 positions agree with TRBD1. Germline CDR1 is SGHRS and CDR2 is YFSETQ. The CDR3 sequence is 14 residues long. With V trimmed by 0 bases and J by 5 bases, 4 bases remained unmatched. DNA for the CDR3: TGCGCCAGCAGCTTGGAGACAGGGTGGGAGACCCAGTACTTC. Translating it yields CASSLETGWETQYF.

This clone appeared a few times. CDR3 in amino acids: CASSGTLPGYEQYF. The CDR3 bases are TGTGCCAGCAGCGGGACACTCCCAGGGTACGAGCAGTACTTC. This chain joins TRBV27 and TRBJ2-7; TRBD1 is a possible D gene (6 bases). The germline CDR1 and CDR2 sequences are MNHEY and SMNVEV (reference sequence). The ends were cut back, 6 bases at V and 4 bases at J, with 16 bases in the middle. The CDR3 is 14 amino acids.

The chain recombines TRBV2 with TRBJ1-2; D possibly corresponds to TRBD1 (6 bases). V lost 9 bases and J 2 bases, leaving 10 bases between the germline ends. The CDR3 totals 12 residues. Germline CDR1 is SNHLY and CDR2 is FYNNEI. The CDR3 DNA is TGTGCCAGGATCCAGGGGAACTATGGCTACACCTTC. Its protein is CARIQGNYGYTF. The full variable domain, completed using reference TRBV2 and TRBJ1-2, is EPEVTQTPSHQVTQMGQEVILRCVPISNHLYFYWYRQILGQKVEFLVSFYNNEISEKSEIFDDQFSVERPDGSNFTLKIRSTKLEDSAMYFCARIQGNYGYTFGSGTRLTVV.

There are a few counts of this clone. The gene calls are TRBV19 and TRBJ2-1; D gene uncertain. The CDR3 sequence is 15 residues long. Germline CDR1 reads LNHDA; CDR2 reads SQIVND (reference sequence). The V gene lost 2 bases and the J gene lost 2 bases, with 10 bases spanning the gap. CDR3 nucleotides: TGTGCCAGTAGTATAAACGTCGGAGCCTACAATGAGCAGTTCTTC. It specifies CASSINVGAYNEQFF. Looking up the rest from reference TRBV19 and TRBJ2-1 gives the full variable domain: DGGITQSPKYLFRKEGQNVTLSCEQNLNHDAMYWYRQDPGQGLRLIYYSQIVNDFQKGDIAEGYSVSREKKESFPLTVTSAQKNPTAFYLCASSINVGAYNEQFFGPGTRLTVL.

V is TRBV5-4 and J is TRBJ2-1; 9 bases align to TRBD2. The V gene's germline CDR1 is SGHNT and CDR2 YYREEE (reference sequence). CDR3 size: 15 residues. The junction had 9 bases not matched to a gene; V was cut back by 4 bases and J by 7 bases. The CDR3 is CASSSGTSRENEQFF. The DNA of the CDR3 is TGTGCCAGCAGCAGCGGGACTAGCCGAGAAAATGAGCAGTTCTTC. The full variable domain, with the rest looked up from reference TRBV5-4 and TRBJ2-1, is ETGVTQSPTHLIKTRGQQVTLRCSSQSGHNTVSWYQQALGQGPQFIFQYYREEENGRGNFPPRFSGLQFPNYSSELNVNALELDDSALYLCASSSGTSRENEQFFGPGTRLTVL.

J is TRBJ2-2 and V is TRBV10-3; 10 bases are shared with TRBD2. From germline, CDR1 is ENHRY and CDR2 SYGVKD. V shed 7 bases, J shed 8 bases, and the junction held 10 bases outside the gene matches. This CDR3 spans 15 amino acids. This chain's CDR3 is CAIKETSGLSGELFF. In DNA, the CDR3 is TGTGCCATCAAAGAGACTAGCGGGTTGAGTGGGGAGCTGTTTTTT.

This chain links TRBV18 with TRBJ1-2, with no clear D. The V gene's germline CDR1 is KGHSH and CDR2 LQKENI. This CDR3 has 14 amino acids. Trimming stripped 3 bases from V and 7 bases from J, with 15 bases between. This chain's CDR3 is CASSPSTEVFGYTF. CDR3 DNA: TGTGCCAGCTCACCGTCTACAGAAGTATTTGGCTACACCTTC.

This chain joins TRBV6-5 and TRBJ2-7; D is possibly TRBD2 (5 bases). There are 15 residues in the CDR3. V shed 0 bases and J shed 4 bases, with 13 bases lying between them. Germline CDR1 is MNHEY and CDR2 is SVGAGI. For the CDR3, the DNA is TGTGCCAGCAGTTACTCGGGAGCAGGCCTTTACGAGCAGTACTTC. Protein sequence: CASSYSGAGLYEQYF.

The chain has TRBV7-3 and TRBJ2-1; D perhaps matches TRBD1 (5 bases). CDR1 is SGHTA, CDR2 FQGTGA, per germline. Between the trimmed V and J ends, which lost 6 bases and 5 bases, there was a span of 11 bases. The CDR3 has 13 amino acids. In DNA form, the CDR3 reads TGTGCCAGCAGTCCCAGACAGAACAATGAGCAGTTCTTC. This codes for CASSPRQNNEQFF.

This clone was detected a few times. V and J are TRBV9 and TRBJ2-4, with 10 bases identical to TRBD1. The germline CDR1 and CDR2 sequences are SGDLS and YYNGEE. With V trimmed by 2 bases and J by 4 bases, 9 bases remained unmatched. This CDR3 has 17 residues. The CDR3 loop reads CASSVSRDRGRKNIQYF. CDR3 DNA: TGTGCCAGCAGCGTCTCTCGGGACAGGGGAAGAAAAAACATTCAGTACTTC.

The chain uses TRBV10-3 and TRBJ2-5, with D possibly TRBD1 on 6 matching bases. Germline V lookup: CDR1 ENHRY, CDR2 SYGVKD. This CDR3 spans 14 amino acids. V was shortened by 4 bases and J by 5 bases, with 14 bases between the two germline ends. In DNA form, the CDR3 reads TGTGCCATCAGTGGGGCAGGGGTTGAGGAGACCCAGTACTTC. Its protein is CAISGAGVEETQYF.

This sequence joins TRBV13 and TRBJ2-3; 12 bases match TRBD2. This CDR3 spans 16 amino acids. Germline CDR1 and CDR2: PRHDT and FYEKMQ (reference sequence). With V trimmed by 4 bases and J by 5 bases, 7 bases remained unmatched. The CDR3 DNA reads TGTGCCAGCAGCTGGTGGACTAGCGGGGATGAAGATACGCAGTATTTT. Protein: CASSWWTSGDEDTQYF.

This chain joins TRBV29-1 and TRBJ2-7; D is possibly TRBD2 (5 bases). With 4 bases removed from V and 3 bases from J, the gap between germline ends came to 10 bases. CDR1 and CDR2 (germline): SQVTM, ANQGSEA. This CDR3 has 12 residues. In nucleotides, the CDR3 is TGCAGCGTTGTTGGAGGCGGCTACGAGCAGTACTTC. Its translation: CSVVGGGYEQYF.

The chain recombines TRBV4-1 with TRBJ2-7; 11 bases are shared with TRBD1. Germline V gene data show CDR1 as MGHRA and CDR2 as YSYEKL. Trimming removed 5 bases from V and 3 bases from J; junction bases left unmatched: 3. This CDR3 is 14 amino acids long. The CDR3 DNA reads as TGCGCCAGCAGCTACGGGACAGGGGGCTACGAGCAGTACTTC. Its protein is CASSYGTGGYEQYF.

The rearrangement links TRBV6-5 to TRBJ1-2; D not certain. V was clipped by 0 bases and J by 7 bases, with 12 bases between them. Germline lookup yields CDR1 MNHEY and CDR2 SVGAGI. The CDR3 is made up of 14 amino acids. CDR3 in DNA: TGTGCCAGCAGTTACTCGCGGCACAAAGCTGGCTACACCTTC. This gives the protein CASSYSRHKAGYTF.

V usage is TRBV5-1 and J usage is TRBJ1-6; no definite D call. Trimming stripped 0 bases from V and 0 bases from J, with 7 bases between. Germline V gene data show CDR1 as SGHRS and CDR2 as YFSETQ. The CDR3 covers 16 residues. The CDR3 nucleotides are TGCGCCAGCAGCTTGGAATCTAGCTCCTATAATTCACCCCTCCACTTT. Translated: CASSLESSSYNSPLHF.

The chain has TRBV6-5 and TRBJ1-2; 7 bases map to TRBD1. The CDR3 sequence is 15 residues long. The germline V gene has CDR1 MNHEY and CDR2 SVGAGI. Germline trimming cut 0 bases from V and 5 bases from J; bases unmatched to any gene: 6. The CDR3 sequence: CASSYSGRGEYGYTF. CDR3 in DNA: TGTGCCAGCAGTTACTCCGGCAGGGGGGAATATGGCTACACCTTC.

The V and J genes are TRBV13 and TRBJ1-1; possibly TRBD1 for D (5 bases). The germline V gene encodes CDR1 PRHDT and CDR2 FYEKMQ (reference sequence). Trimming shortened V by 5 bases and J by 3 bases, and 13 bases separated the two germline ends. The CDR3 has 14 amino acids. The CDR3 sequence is CASSPLGGDTEAFF. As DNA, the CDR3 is TGTGCCAGCAGCCCACTGGGAGGGGACACTGAAGCTTTCTTT. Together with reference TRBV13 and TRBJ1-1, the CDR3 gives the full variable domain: AAGVIQSPRHLIKEKRETATLKCYPIPRHDTVYWYQQGPGQDPQFLISFYEKMQSDKGSIPDRFSAQQFSDYHSELNMSSLELGDSALYFCASSPLGGDTEAFFGQGTRLTVV.

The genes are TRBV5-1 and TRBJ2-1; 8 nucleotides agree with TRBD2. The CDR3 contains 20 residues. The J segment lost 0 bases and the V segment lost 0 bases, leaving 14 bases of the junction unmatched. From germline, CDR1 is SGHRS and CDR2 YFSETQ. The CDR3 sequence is CASSLVGPGGRLNSYNEQFF. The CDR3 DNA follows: TGCGCCAGCAGCTTGGTAGGGCCGGGGGGGCGGTTGAACTCCTACAATGAGCAGTTCTTC. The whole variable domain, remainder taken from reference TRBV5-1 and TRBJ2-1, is KAGVTQTPRYLIKTRGQQVTLSCSPISGHRSVSWYQQTPGQGLQFLFEYFSETQRNKGNFPGRFSGRQFSNSRSEMNVSTLELGDSALYLCASSLVGPGGRLNSYNEQFFGPGTRLTVL.

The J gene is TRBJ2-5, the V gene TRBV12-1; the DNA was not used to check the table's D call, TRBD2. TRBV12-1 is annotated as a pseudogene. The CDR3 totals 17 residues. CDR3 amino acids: CASSPGSLAGRDEDQYF. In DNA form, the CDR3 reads TGTGCCAGCAGCCCCGGATCACTAGCGGGGAGGGATGAGGACCAGTACTTC.

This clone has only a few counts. CDR3 nucleotide sequence: TGTGCCAGCAGTTTATCCTACGGACAGGGAAACTACGAGCAGTACTTC. This codes for CASSLSYGQGNYEQYF. V is TRBV27 and J is TRBJ2-7, with TRBD1 matching 8 bases. The CDR3 totals 16 residues. Germline CDR1 MNHEY, CDR2 SMNVEV (reference sequence). With V trimmed by 0 bases and J by 3 bases, 7 bases remained unmatched.